A single sample gave rise to the 6 T cell receptor delta chains below, sequenced in a study of Vγ9Vδ2 T cells in congenital toxoplasmosis. A single-tube template-switch cDNA reaction was primed with TRGC- and TRDC-specific primers. The TRGC primer was designed to target TRGC1 and TRGC2 alike. TCRdb made new clone calls on the reads using CATT. This sample has some 300 delta-chain clones, with 55% found just once. The sample consisted of gamma-delta T cells from blood. The receptor set was obtained from a child under 10 years old born to a mother with Toxoplasma gondii infection during pregnancy, either congenitally infected or uninfected (not recorded which).

On this clone: A read error is likely here: a far larger clone is one base away. The V call is TRDV3, the J call TRDJ1; D possibly corresponds to TRDD3 (6 bases). CDR3 length: 16 residues. Trimming left V 4 bases short and J 0 bases short, with 21 bases between. Germline V CDR1 and CDR2: TVYSNPD, GDNSRS (reference sequence). The DNA for the CDR3 is TGTGCCTCCGGCTTACGGGGGGACGTCCACACCGATAAACTCATCTTT. Its protein is CASGLRGDVHTDKLIF.

This clone turned up a few times. This sequence is one base from a far larger clone and is likely a read error. The chain couples TRDV2 to TRDJ1, with 10 bases matching TRDD3. No J segment appears in TCRdb, so it was assigned here by matching the sequence to germline. The trim removed 4 bases at V and 7 bases at J, leaving 20 bases unmatched. CDR1 and CDR2 from the germline V gene are GEAIGNYY and EKD. The CDR3 length is 18 residues. CDR3 nucleotide sequence: TGTGCCTGTGATCTTCTCCGCTGGGGGATAACTTCCCACGGTAAACTCATCTTT. It codes for CACDLLRWGITSHGKLIF.

On this clone: A far larger clone is one base from this, pointing to a likely read error. The J gene was recorded as TRDJ1; no V gene was called; the table's D call, TRDD3, was not checked against the DNA. CDR3 length equals 18 residues. CDR3 sequence: CAFNCTSDVKDTLDKLIF. Here the CDR3 DNA reads TGTGCCTTTAATTGCACCTCAGACGTGAAGGATACCCTCGATAAACTCATCTTT.

A remark on this clone: A far larger clone is just one base off, so this is likely a read error. V and J are TRDV2 and TRDJ1; D is undetermined. The CDR3 is made up of 16 amino acids. V dropped 1 base and J dropped 0 bases, with 14 bases sitting between them. CDR1 is GEAIGNYY, CDR2 EKD, per germline. In nucleotides, the CDR3 is TGTGCCTGTGACACGCCCGTCACTTCGTACACCGATAAACTCATCTTT. It translates to CACDTPVTSYTDKLIF.

Concerning this clone itself: TCRdb assigns this DNA the protein of a much larger clone, which departs from its translation at residue 9; this likely reflects a read error, and the protein shown comes from translating the DNA. No J gene was called, and the V gene is TRAV38-2/DV8. CDR3 size: 11 residues. Germline CDR1 is TSESDYY and CDR2 is QEAYKQQN. CDR3 bases: TGTGCTTATAGGAGCAATGATAAAATCATCTTT. Translating it yields CAYRSNDKIIF.

On this clone itself: TCRdb's listed protein matches a much larger clone and diverges from this DNA's translation at residue 8, likely through a read error; the protein shown comes from the DNA. The chain joins TRDV2 to TRDJ2, with 7 nucleotides matching TRDD3. The J gene is absent in TCRdb and was assigned here via DNA matching to germline. The CDR3 extends over 15 amino acids. Germline V CDR1 and CDR2: GEAIGNYY, EKD. V trimming: 0 bases; J trimming: 2 bases; junction bases outside the gene matches: 2. In DNA, the CDR3 is TGTGCCTGTGACACCTGGGGGAGATTGACAGCACAACTCTTCTTT. Protein: CACDTWGRLTAQLFF.